At least ten counts were recorded for the clone carrying this TCR beta chain. Its antigen is not known. CDR1 is DFQATT, CDR2 SNEGSKA, per germline (reference sequence). Trimming removed 5 bases from V and 6 bases from J, with 25 bases in between. The CDR3 loop spans 16 amino acids. The data were obtained in a study of T-cell reconstitution after alpha-beta-depleted transplantation in children. Unique molecular identifiers were incorporated into the prepared TCRbeta library. TCRdb fed the PCR reads into MiXCR, producing one record per CDR3 protein. The sample consists of nearly 250,000 distinct CDR3 sequences, 8.2% of them appearing once. General observations from the study: Alpha-beta T cells present about two months after transplant were reported to originate from several hundred expanded graft clones. Newly produced T cells mostly provided counts and TCRbeta diversity after one year, as hyperexpanded clones declined.

The chain employs TRBV20-1 and TRBJ1-1, with D possibly TRBD1 on 5 matching bases. The sequencing here drew on PBMCs, mostly from graft donor cells, taken 180 days after TCRalphabeta/CD19-depleted stem cell transplant. This sequence originates from a male patient aged 10 to 17 who had a stem cell transplant for acute lymphoblastic leukemia, so the T cells may come from the graft donor. The CDR3 is CSAPRLPRGGFSEAFF. The CDR3 DNA is TGCAGTGCTCCTAGACTACCGCGTGGGGGTTTCTCTGAAGCTTTCTTT.